This passage covers 32 T cell receptor beta chains from one sample sequenced in a study of breast tumors, draining lymph nodes, adjacent tissues. Axillary draining lymph nodes of breast cancer patients supplied the node samples. TCRdb reprocessed the multiplex PCR reads via MiXCR and lists one record per CDR3 protein. In the table there are around 230,000 distinct CDR3 sequences, under 40% of which are singletons. Sequencing was done on a sample of axillary lymph node tissue. The receptors stem from a female donor with breast cancer. Some clones in this sample may be carry-over from other donors' samples.

This clonotype was counted ten times or more. The rearrangement links TRBV12-3 or TRBV12-4 to TRBJ2-5; no firm D call. The CDR3 extends over 13 amino acids. Trimming left V 3 bases short and J 5 bases short, with 10 bases between. The CDR3 nucleotides read TGTGCCAGCAGTTTCAAGGGTGGCGAGACCCAGTACTTC. Translating it yields CASSFKGGETQYF.

V usage is TRBV7-9 and J usage is TRBJ1-2; maybe TRBD1 (5 bases). The V end lost 3 bases, the J end lost 5 bases, and 13 bases lay between the germline ends. Germline lookup yields CDR1 SEHNR and CDR2 FQNEAQ (reference sequence). This CDR3 contains 14 residues. The CDR3 DNA is TGTGCCAGCAGCTTGAGAAGGGGCGAGTATGGCTACACCTTC. This codes for CASSLRRGEYGYTF. Full variable domain (rest looked up from reference TRBV7-9 and TRBJ1-2): DTGVSQNPRHKITKRGQNVTFRCDPISEHNRLYWYRQTLGQGPEFLTYFQNEAQLEKSRLLSDRFSAERPKGSFSTLEIQRTEQGDSAMYLCASSLRRGEYGYTFGSGTRLTVV.

To note about this clonotype: This may come from a read error, since a much larger clone is one base off. V usage is TRBV5-1 and J usage is TRBJ2-5, with no clear D. The CDR3 totals 14 residues. Per germline, CDR1 SGHRS and CDR2 YFSETQ. The CDR3 region is CANSSLGAQETQYF. CDR3 in DNA: TGCGCCAACAGCTCCCTCGGTGCCCAAGAGACCCAGTACTTC.

The chain has TRBV2 and TRBJ2-7, with TRBD1 matching 11 bases. From germline, CDR1 is SNHLY and CDR2 FYNNEI. The CDR3 extends over 15 amino acids. V lost 6 bases, J lost 5 bases, and 9 bases stayed unmatched. This CDR3 reads CASSAGTGGGNEQYF. The CDR3 coding sequence is TGTGCCAGCAGCGCCGGGACAGGGGGAGGTAACGAGCAGTACTTC.

This clonotype was picked up many times. The chain is built from TRBV10-3 and TRBJ2-2; unclear D gene. Germline V gene data show CDR1 as ENHRY and CDR2 as SYGVKD. The CDR3 has 12 residues. Trimming took off 7 bases at V and 4 bases at J, with 7 bases between the two ends. The CDR3 is CAIMDSTGELFF. CDR3 DNA sequence: TGTGCCATCATGGATTCCACCGGGGAGCTGTTTTTT.

This clonotype has a count of ten or more. The chain links TRBV12-3 or TRBV12-4 to TRBJ2-7; D is unresolved. CDR3 size: 15 residues. Between the trimmed V and J ends, which lost 5 bases and 4 bases, there was a span of 18 bases. The chain's CDR3 is CASSLPSELRYEQYF. The DNA for the CDR3 is TGTGCCAGCAGTCTCCCGAGCGAGCTGAGGTACGAGCAGTACTTC.

This clonotype came up a few times. The V and J genes are TRBV3-1 and TRBJ1-5, with D maybe TRBD1 (5 bases). With 2 bases removed from V and 8 bases from J, the gap between germline ends came to 13 bases. The CDR3 is made up of 14 amino acids. Per germline, CDR1 LGHDT and CDR2 YNNKEL (reference sequence). The CDR3: CASSQIGGGEPQHF. The CDR3 region has the DNA TGTGCCAGCAGCCAAATCGGGGGAGGTGAGCCCCAGCATTTT.

This clonotype occurred many times. V and J are TRBV6-5 and TRBJ2-7, with 7 bases aligning to TRBD1. CDR3 length: 12 amino acids. CDR1 is MNHEY, CDR2 SVGAGI, per germline. After removal of 6 bases from V and 7 bases from J, the junction contained 6 bases not matched to a gene. The CDR3 DNA reads as TGTGCCAGCAGAACCCTCAGGGGGGAGCAGTACTTC. Translating gives CASRTLRGEQYF.

There are a few counts of this clonotype. Here the CDR3 DNA reads TGTGCCAGCGCAAAAACCCGGGACGGCAACAATGAGCAGTTCTTC. Protein product: CASAKTRDGNNEQFF. This chain joins TRBV6-6 and TRBJ2-1; D possibly matches TRBD1 or TRBD2 (5 bases each). Germline assignment: CDR1 MNHNY and CDR2 SVGAGI (reference sequence). The CDR3 sequence is 15 residues long. The germline V and J ends were trimmed by 8 bases and 5 bases, with 19 bases remaining between them.

As regards this clonotype: It may be a read error: a sequence one base away is much more abundant. The chain recombines TRBV20-1 with TRBJ1-5, with D possibly TRBD1 on 5 matching bases. V lost 5 bases, J lost 0 bases, and 20 bases lay in between. The length of the CDR3 is 17 residues. CDR1 is DFQATT, CDR2 SNEGSKA, per germline (reference sequence). The CDR3 nucleotides read TGCAGTGCTGGTTTCGGAGGGGCGACGGCTAGCAATCAGCCCCAGCATTTT. Translating gives CSAGFGGATASNQPQHF.

This clonotype was seen only a few times. A read error is possible here, since a much larger clone lies one base away. The gene calls are TRBV9 and TRBJ1-6; D might be TRBD1 (6 bases). This CDR3 spans 15 amino acids. Germline loops: CDR1 SGDLS, CDR2 YYNGEE. The CDR3 DNA sequence: TGTGCCAGCAGCGTATGGGCAGGGGAAAATTCACCCCCCCACTTT. Its protein product is CASSVWAGENSPPHF.

This chain links TRBV20-1 with TRBJ1-2; TRBD1 agrees at 12 bases. The CDR3 spans 15 residues. J was trimmed by 4 bases and V by 5 bases; bases with no gene match: 8. Germline V CDR1 and CDR2: DFQATT, SNEGSKA (reference sequence). The CDR3 reads CSADGTGGERYGYTF. DNA of the CDR3: TGCAGTGCTGATGGGACAGGGGGCGAGCGCTATGGCTACACCTTC.

Worth noting for this clonotype: Without the conserved terminal phenylalanine or tryptophan, this CDR3 likely stems from a read error. Because the CDR3's place on the DNA is in doubt, the DNA is left out and the CDR3 is given as listed by TCRdb. The chain has TRBV10-3 and TRBJ1-3. The CDR3 adds up to 11 amino acids, both ends counted. The V gene's germline CDR1 is ENHRY and CDR2 SYGVKD. The CDR3: CAISESRLAGA.

This clonotype has more than one count but fewer than ten. V is TRBV5-1 and J is TRBJ2-5; 16 bases are a match to TRBD2. The CDR3 extends over 17 amino acids. Germline loops: CDR1 SGHRS, CDR2 YFSETQ. The ends lost 1 base at V and 3 bases at J; junction bases unmatched: 3. This chain's CDR3 is CASSLMGLAGGEETQYF. As DNA, the CDR3 is TGCGCCAGCAGCTTGATGGGACTAGCGGGGGGGGAAGAGACCCAGTACTTC. Together with reference TRBV5-1 and TRBJ2-5, the CDR3 gives the full variable domain: KAGVTQTPRYLIKTRGQQVTLSCSPISGHRSVSWYQQTPGQGLQFLFEYFSETQRNKGNFPGRFSGRQFSNSRSEMNVSTLELGDSALYLCASSLMGLAGGEETQYFGPGTRLLVL.

This clonotype came up many times. The chain uses TRBV25-1 and TRBJ1-2; weak D call: TRBD1 (5 bases). The germline gives CDR1 MGHDK, CDR2 SYGVNS. The germline V and J ends were trimmed by 5 bases and 4 bases, with 14 bases remaining between them. The CDR3 contains 14 residues. CDR3 residues: CASSQGSRAYGYTF. The CDR3 DNA reads as TGTGCCAGCAGTCAGGGTTCCAGGGCCTATGGCTACACCTTC.

The chain couples TRBV6-2 or TRBV6-3 to TRBJ2-5; D ambiguous. The CDR3 covers 13 residues. Germline V gene sequence: CDR1 MNHEY, CDR2 SVGEGT. Trimming took 2 bases from V and 1 from J, leaving 5 bases between them. The CDR3 DNA sequence: TGTGCCAGCAGTTACAGGGCCCAAGAGACCCAGTACTTC. The encoded protein is CASSYRAQETQYF.

This clonotype turned up a few times. The chain joins TRBV11-2 to TRBJ2-5; tentative D call: TRBD2 (6 bases). The CDR3 contains 15 residues. CDR1 and CDR2 from the germline V gene are SGHAT and FQNNGV. Trimming removed 5 bases from V and 2 bases from J, with 15 bases in between. The CDR3 loop is CASSPRSGPQETQYF. The CDR3 bases are TGTGCCAGCAGCCCAAGAAGCGGGCCACAAGAGACCCAGTACTTC.

This clonotype was observed many times. The chain recombines TRBV12-3 or TRBV12-4 with TRBJ1-5; a weak D match, TRBD1 (5 bases). V lost 6 bases to trimming and J lost 5 bases, with 11 bases between them. The length of the CDR3 is 13 residues. CDR3 coding DNA: TGTGCCAGCAGGGCCAGGGTGGATCAGCCCCAGCATTTT. Translating gives CASRARVDQPQHF.

A remark on this clonotype: This could be a read error, since a much larger clone is one nucleotide away. The chain links TRBV19 to TRBJ2-2; maybe TRBD1 (6 bases). There are 15 residues in the CDR3. Germline assignment: CDR1 LNHDA and CDR2 SQIVND (reference sequence). The V gene lost 3 bases and the J gene lost 4 bases, with 12 bases spanning the gap. CDR3 sequence (DNA): TGTGCCAGTAGTATTACAGGGCTGAGCACCGGGGAGCTGTTTTTT. Amino acids: CASSITGLSTGELFF.

In regard to this clonotype: A much larger clone sits a single nucleotide away, making a read error possible. Because the CDR3 is missing its conserved closing phenylalanine or tryptophan, this is likely a read error. The chain has TRBV20-1 and TRBJ2-3; no firm D call. The CDR3 is 10 amino acids. Germline CDR1 reads DFQATT; CDR2 reads SNEGSKA (reference sequence). V gave up 6 bases and J gave up 2 bases, with 3 bases separating them. This CDR3 is CSADTDTQYS. CDR3 in DNA: TGCAGTGCAGACACAGATACGCAGTATTCT.

This clonotype was seen at least ten times. The CDR3 reads CSARDARGGETQYF. For the CDR3, the DNA is TGCAGTGCTAGAGATGCTCGGGGGGGGGAGACCCAGTACTTC. This sequence joins TRBV20-1 and TRBJ2-5; 8 nucleotides agree with TRBD2. The V gene's germline CDR1 is DFQATT and CDR2 SNEGSKA (reference sequence). This CDR3 is built from 14 residues. The V segment lost 0 bases and the J segment 5 bases; nucleotides outside the gene matches: 5.

At least ten counts were recorded for this clonotype. This sequence joins TRBV19 and TRBJ1-5; D is ambiguous. CDR3 length: 17 amino acids. V shed 6 bases and J shed 4 bases, with 22 bases lying between them. Germline V CDR1 and CDR2: LNHDA, SQIVND (reference sequence). CDR3 sequence: CASSISTVGFANQPQHF. CDR3 coding DNA: TGTGCCAGTAGCATCTCAACAGTGGGGTTTGCAAATCAGCCCCAGCATTTT.

This clonotype appeared many times. CDR3 region: CASSLREGEQYF. The CDR3 DNA is TGTGCCAGCAGCCTGAGGGAGGGCGAGCAGTACTTC. The rearrangement links TRBV9 to TRBJ2-7; 7 bases are shared with TRBD2. CDR1 is SGDLS, CDR2 YYNGEE, per germline. The CDR3 has 12 amino acids. Germline trimming cut 4 bases from V and 6 bases from J; bases unmatched to any gene: 4.

Concerning this clonotype itself: A much larger clone is a single base away; this may be a read error. The chain has TRBV7-9 and TRBJ1-3, with 9 bases identical to TRBD1. CDR1 is SEHNR and CDR2 is FQNEAQ in the germline V gene (reference sequence). CDR3 length: 17 residues. The CDR3 is CASSLGDRAGSGSTIYF. CDR3 in DNA: TGTGCCAGCAGCTTAGGGGACAGGGCCGGTTCTGGAAGCACCATATATTTT.

Ten or more counts support this clonotype. It may be a read error: a sequence one base away is much more abundant. The conserved closing phenylalanine or tryptophan is absent in this CDR3, likely reflecting a read error. V gene TRBV5-1 combines with J gene TRBJ1-6, with D perhaps TRBD1 (5 bases). The V end lost 4 bases, the J end lost 7 bases, and 18 bases lay between the germline ends. CDR1 SGHRS and CDR2 YFSETQ come from the germline V gene. There are 16 residues in the CDR3. CDR3 loop: CASSTDRGGRNSPLHL. The DNA for the CDR3 is TGCGCCAGCAGCACCGACCGGGGGGGTCGAAATTCACCCCTCCACCTT.

In this sample, this clonotype turned up many times. The chain uses TRBV9 and TRBJ2-1; D might be TRBD1 (6 bases). The CDR3 is 14 residues long. Trimming left V 0 bases short and J 9 bases short, with 13 bases between. Germline CDR1 is SGDLS and CDR2 is YYNGEE. CDR3 region: CASSVEDSVIEQFF. CDR3 coding DNA: TGTGCCAGCAGCGTAGAGGACAGTGTGATTGAGCAGTTCTTC.

There are many counts of this clonotype. One end of the junction does not line up with germline, which may come from a read error. The J gene is TRBJ2-7, the V gene TRBV12-3 or TRBV12-4, with D hard to call. This CDR3 has 15 residues. CDR3 DNA sequence: TGTGCCAGCAGCTTAGGAGTACTCCAGAACTACGAGCAGTACTTC. Its translation is CASSLGVLQNYEQYF.

V usage is TRBV6-1 and J usage is TRBJ2-7; possible D gene TRBD1, 5 bases. V dropped 6 bases and J dropped 2 bases, with 5 bases sitting between them. This CDR3 spans 11 amino acids. Germline-derived CDR1 and CDR2 are MNHNS and SASEGT. The CDR3 nucleotides are TGTGCCAGCAGAGGGGCCTACGAGCAGTACTTC. It encodes CASRGAYEQYF.

This clonotype has a handful of counts. The V and J genes are TRBV28 and TRBJ2-5, with 7 bases aligning to TRBD1. This CDR3 spans 13 amino acids. Germline CDR1 reads MDHEN; CDR2 reads SYDVKM. V trimming: 4 bases; J trimming: 1 base; junction bases outside the gene matches: 0. The CDR3 here is CASSSGGQETQYF. CDR3 DNA sequence: TGTGCCAGCAGTTCAGGGGGCCAAGAGACCCAGTACTTC.

This clonotype was seen at least ten times. The genes are TRBV19 and TRBJ1-6; 10 bases are shared with TRBD1. From germline, CDR1 is LNHDA and CDR2 SQIVND (reference sequence). This CDR3 has 15 amino acids. Trimming took 3 bases from V and 7 from J; bases not matched to a gene: 3. CDR3 in amino acids: CASSMKGQGNSPLHF. The CDR3 DNA follows: TGTGCCAGTAGTATGAAGGGACAGGGGAATTCACCCCTCCACTTT.

This clonotype was counted at least ten times. The DNA for the CDR3 is TGTGCCAGCAGTTTTGGACAGGGGCCAAACTATGGCTACACCTTC. Amino acid sequence: CASSFGQGPNYGYTF. The chain couples TRBV12-3 or TRBV12-4 to TRBJ1-2; 9 positions agree with TRBD1. This CDR3 spans 15 amino acids. V trimming: 3 bases; J trimming: 2 bases; junction bases outside the gene matches: 4.

This clonotype was recorded at least ten times. This rearrangement joins TRBV5-5 to TRBJ1-5; D is ambiguous. Germline loops: CDR1 SGHKS, CDR2 YYEKEE (reference sequence). V gave up 4 bases and J gave up 1 base, with 9 bases separating them. This CDR3 comprises 14 residues. The CDR3 nucleotides are TGTGCCAGCAGCACTACAGCAAGCAATCAGCCCCAGCATTTT. Protein: CASSTTASNQPQHF.